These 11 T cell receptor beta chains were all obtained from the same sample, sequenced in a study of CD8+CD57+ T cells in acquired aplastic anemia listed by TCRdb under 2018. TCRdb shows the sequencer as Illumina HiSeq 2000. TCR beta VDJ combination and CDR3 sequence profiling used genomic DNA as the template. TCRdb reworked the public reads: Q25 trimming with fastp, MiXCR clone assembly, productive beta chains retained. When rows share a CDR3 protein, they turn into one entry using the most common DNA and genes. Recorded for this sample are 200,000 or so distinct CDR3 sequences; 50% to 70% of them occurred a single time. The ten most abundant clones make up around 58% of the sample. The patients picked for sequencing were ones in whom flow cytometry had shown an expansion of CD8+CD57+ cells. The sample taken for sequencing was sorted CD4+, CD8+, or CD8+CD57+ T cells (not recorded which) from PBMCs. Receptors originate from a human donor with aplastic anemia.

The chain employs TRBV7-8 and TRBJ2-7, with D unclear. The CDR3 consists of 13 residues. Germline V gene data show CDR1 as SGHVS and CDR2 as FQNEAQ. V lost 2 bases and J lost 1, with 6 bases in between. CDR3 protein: CASSLTWSYEQYF. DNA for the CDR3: TGTGCCAGCAGCTTAACCTGGTCCTACGAGCAGTACTTC.

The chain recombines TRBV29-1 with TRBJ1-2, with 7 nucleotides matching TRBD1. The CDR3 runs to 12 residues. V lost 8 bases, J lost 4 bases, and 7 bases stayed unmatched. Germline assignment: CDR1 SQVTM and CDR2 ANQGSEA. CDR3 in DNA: TGCAGCACAAAGGACAGGCCCTATGGCTACACCTTC. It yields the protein CSTKDRPYGYTF.

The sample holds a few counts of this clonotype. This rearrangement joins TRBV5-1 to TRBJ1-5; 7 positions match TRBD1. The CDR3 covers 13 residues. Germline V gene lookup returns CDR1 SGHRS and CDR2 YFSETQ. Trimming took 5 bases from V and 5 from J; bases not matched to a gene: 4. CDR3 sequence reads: CASRRDSDQPQHF. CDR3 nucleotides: TGCGCCAGCAGGAGGGACAGCGATCAGCCCCAGCATTTT.

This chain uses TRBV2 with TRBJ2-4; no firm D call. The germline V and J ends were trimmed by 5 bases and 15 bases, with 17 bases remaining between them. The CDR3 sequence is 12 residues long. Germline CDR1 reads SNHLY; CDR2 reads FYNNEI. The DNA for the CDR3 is TGTGCCAGCAGTCTCCTCTCCGGGTTCGCGTACTTC. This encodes CASSLLSGFAYF. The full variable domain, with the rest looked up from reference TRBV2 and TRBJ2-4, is EPEVTQTPSHQVTQMGQEVILRCVPISNHLYFYWYRQILGQKVEFLVSFYNNEISEKSEIFDDQFSVERPDGSNFTLKIRSTKLEDSAMYFCASSLLSGFAYFGAGTRLSVL.

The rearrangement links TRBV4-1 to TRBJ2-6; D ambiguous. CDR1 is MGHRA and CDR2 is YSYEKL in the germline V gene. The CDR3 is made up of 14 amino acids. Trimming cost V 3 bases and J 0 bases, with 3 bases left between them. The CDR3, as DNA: TGCGCCAGCAGCCAGGCCTCTGGGGCCAACGTCCTGACTTTC. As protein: CASSQASGANVLTF.

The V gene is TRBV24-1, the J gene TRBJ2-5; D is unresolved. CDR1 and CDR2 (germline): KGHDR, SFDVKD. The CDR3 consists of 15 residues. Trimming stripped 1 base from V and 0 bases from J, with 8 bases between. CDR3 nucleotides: TGTGCCACCAGTGATTTCCCCAAGTACCAAGAGACCCAGTACTTC. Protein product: CATSDFPKYQETQYF.

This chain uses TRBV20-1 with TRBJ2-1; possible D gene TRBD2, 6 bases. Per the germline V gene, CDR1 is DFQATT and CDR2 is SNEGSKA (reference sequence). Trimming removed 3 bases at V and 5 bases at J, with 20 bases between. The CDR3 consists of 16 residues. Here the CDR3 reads CSAREGFALGDNEQFF. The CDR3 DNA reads TGCAGTGCTAGGGAGGGGTTCGCGCTAGGGGACAATGAGCAGTTCTTC.

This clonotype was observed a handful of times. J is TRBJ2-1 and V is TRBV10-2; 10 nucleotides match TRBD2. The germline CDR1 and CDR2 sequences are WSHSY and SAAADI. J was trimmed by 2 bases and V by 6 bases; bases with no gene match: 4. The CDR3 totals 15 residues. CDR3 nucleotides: TGCGCCAGCAGATTAGCGGGAGGTACCTACAATGAGCAGTTCTTC. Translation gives CASRLAGGTYNEQFF.

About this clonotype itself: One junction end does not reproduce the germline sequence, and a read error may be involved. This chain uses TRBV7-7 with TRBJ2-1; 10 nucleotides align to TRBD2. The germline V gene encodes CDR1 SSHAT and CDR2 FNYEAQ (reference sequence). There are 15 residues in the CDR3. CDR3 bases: TGTGCTAGCAGCCCTACTAGCGGGAACAACAATGAGCAGTTCTTC. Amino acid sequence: CASSPTSGNNNEQFF.

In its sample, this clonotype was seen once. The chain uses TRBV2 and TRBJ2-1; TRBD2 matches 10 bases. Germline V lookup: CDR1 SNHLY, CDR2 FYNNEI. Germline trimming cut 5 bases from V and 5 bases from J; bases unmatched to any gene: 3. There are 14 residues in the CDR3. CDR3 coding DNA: TGTGCCAGCAGTCGGGGACTAGCGCACAATGAGCAGTTCTTC. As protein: CASSRGLAHNEQFF.

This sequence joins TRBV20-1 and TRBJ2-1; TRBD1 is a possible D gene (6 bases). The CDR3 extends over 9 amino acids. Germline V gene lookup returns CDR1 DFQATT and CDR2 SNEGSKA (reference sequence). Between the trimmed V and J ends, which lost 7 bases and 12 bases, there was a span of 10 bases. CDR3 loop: CSGMTGQFF. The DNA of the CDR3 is TGCAGTGGCATGACAGGGCAGTTCTTC.